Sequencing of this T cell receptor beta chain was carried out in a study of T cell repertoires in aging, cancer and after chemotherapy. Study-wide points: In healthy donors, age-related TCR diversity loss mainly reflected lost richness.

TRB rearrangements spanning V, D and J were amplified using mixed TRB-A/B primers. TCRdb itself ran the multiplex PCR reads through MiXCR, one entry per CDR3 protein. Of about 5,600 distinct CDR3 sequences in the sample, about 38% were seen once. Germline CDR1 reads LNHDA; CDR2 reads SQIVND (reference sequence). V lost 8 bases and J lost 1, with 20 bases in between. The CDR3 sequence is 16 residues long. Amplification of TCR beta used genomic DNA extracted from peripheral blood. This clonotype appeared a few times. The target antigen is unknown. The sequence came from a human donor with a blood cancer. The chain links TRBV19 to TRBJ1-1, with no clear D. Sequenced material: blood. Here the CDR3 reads CASEPLHNTANTEAFF. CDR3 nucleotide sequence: TGTGCCAGTGAGCCCTTACATAATACAGCGAACACTGAAGCTTTCTTT.